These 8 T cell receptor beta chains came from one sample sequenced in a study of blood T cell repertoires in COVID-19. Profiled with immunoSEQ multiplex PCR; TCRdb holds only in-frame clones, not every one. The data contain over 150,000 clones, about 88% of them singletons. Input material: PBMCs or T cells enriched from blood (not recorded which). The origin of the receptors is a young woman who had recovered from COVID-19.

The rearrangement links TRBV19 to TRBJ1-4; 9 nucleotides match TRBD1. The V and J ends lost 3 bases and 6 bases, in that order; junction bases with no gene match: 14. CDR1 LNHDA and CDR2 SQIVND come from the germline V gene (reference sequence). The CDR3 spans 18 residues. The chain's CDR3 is CASSISPGLWTGDEKLFF. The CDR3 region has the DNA TGTGCCAGTAGTATTTCCCCGGGTCTGTGGACAGGGGATGAAAAACTGTTTTTT. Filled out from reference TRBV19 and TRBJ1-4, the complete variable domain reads DGGITQSPKYLFRKEGQNVTLSCEQNLNHDAMYWYRQDPGQGLRLIYYSQIVNDFQKGDIAEGYSVSREKKESFPLTVTSAQKNPTAFYLCASSISPGLWTGDEKLFFGSGTQLSVL.

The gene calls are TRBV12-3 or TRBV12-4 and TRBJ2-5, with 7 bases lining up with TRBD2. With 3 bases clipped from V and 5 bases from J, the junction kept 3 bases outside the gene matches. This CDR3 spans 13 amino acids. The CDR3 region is CASSFRGGETQYF. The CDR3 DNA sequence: TGTGCCAGCAGTTTTCGGGGAGGGGAGACCCAGTACTTC.

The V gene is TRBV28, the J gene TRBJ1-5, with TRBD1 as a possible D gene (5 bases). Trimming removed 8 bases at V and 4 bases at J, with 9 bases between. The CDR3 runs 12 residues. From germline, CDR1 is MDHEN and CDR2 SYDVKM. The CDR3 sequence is CASRRVNQPQHF. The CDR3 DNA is TGTGCCAGCCGCAGGGTAAATCAGCCCCAGCATTTT. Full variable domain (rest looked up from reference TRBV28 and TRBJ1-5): DVKVTQSSRYLVKRTGEKVFLECVQDMDHENMFWYRQDPGLGLRLIYFSYDVKMKEKGDIPEGYSVSREKKERFSLILESASTNQTSMYLCASRRVNQPQHFGDGTRLSIL.

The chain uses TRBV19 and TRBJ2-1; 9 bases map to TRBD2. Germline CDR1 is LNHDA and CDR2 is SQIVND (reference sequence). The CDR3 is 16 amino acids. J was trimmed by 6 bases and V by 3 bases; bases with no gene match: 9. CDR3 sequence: CASSISRGRAPNEQFF. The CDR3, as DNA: TGTGCCAGTAGTATCTCTCGCGGGAGGGCCCCCAATGAGCAGTTCTTC.

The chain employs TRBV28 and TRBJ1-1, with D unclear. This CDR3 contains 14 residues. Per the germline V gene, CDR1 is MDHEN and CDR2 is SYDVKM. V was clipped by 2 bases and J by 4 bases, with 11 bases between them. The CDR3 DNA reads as TGTGCCAGCAGTTTAGAATTTGAGGGCACTGAAGCTTTCTTT. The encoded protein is CASSLEFEGTEAFF.

As DNA, the CDR3 is TGTGCCAGCAGCTTGGGAGGGCGCGGCTACACCTTC. Amino acid sequence: CASSLGGRGYTF. The chain employs TRBV7-9 and TRBJ1-2; the D is unclear. Germline loops: CDR1 SEHNR, CDR2 FQNEAQ (reference sequence). Deletions cut 3 bases from V and 8 bases from J, with 10 bases between. The CDR3 loop spans 12 amino acids.

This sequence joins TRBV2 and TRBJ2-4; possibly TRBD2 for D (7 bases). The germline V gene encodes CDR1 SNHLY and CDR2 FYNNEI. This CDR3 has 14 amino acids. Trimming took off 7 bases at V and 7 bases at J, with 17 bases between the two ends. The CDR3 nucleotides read TGTGCCAGCACCGACCGGGGGGCTGGGAACATTCAGTACTTC. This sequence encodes CASTDRGAGNIQYF.

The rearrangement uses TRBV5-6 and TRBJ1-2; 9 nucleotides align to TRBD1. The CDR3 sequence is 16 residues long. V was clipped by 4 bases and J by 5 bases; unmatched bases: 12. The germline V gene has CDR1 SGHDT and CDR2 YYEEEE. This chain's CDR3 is CASSPLTTGGTYGYTF. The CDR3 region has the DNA TGTGCCAGCAGCCCACTTACGACAGGGGGGACTTATGGCTACACCTTC.